Below, 9 T cell receptor beta chains from the same sample are listed, as sequenced in a study of low-dose radiotherapy and immunotherapy resistance in tumors. Covering alpha and beta chains, TRAV- and TRBV-specific primers were used for the first-strand cDNA. With a V-primer adapter and a constant-region primer, TCRs were amplified for about 20 PCR cycles. TCRdb itself ran the reads through MiXCR, one entry per CDR3 protein. The table lists tens of thousands of distinct CDR3 sequences, over 15% of them singletons. Described time point: before trial treatment. Sequencing was performed on PBMCs, taken before treatment. These receptors originate from a male donor with prostate cancer.

This clonotype has only one observation. A far larger clone is off by one base, so a read error is likely. This chain uses TRBV5-3 with TRBJ2-7; maybe TRBD2 (5 bases). TRBV5-3 is filed as an ORF, its function uncertain. The CDR3 spans 15 residues. The ends were cut back, 8 bases at V and 3 bases at J, with 21 bases in the middle. In nucleotides, the CDR3 is TGTGCCAGCAGCAGAAACCGGGATGAATGCTACGAGCAGTACTTC. Protein product: CASSRNRDECYEQYF.

This clonotype came up many times. V gene TRBV29-1 combines with J gene TRBJ2-2, with D perhaps TRBD2 (6 bases). V lost 5 bases, J lost 4 bases, and 11 bases lay in between. From germline, CDR1 is SQVTM and CDR2 ANQGSEA. The CDR3 contains 13 residues. CDR3 nucleotide sequence: TGCAGCGTTCGGGGGTACAGCACCGGGGAGCTGTTTTTT. Protein: CSVRGYSTGELFF.

This clonotype occurred many times. The chain is built from TRBV5-1 and TRBJ2-3; TRBD1 matches 9 bases. V shed 3 bases, J shed 3 bases, and the junction held 5 bases outside the gene matches. Germline-derived CDR1 and CDR2 are SGHRS and YFSETQ. This CDR3 is built from 15 residues. CDR3 loop: CASSSRDRVTDTQYF. In nucleotides, the CDR3 is TGCGCCAGCAGCTCCCGGGACAGGGTTACAGATACGCAGTATTTT.

The rearrangement uses TRBV5-1 and TRBJ1-5; no clear D. CDR1 and CDR2 (germline): SGHRS, YFSETQ. Trimming took off 0 bases at V and 7 bases at J, with 14 bases between the two ends. The CDR3 covers 15 residues. CDR3 amino acids: CASSLAGGWGQPQHF. The CDR3 DNA is TGCGCCAGCAGCTTGGCAGGAGGGTGGGGACAGCCCCAGCATTTT.

This clonotype came up many times. This chain links TRBV9 with TRBJ2-7; D is perhaps TRBD1 or TRBD2 (5 bases each). V was cut by 4 bases and J by 0 bases, with 14 bases left in between. CDR3 length: 15 residues. Germline V gene sequence: CDR1 SGDLS, CDR2 YYNGEE. CDR3 sequence (DNA): TGTGCCAGCAGCCCGCCCGACGGGACCTCCTACGAGCAGTACTTC. Translating it yields CASSPPDGTSYEQYF.

This clonotype showed up many times. The V and J genes are TRBV29-1 and TRBJ2-7, with a weak D call TRBD1 (7 bases). Germline assignment: CDR1 SQVTM and CDR2 ANQGSEA. V dropped 5 bases and J dropped 2 bases, with 10 bases sitting between them. This CDR3 is built from 12 residues. CDR3: CSVQGGTYEQYF. The DNA for the CDR3 is TGCAGCGTTCAGGGGGGAACCTACGAGCAGTACTTC.

The table lists this clonotype with many counts. The chain joins TRBV4-1 to TRBJ2-3; D not certain. This CDR3 is built from 15 residues. In germline, CDR1 is MGHRA, CDR2 YSYEKL. Trimming took 0 bases from V and 0 from J, leaving 7 bases between them. The CDR3 here is CASSQERASTDTQYF. The CDR3 DNA sequence: TGCGCCAGCAGCCAAGAAAGGGCTAGCACAGATACGCAGTATTTT.

This clonotype was observed at least ten times. The CDR3 DNA reads as TGTGCCAGCAGCTTGGACAGGGGGTGGCAAGAGACCCAGTACTTC. Protein sequence: CASSLDRGWQETQYF. The chain combines TRBV5-6 with TRBJ2-5, with 8 positions matching TRBD1. From germline, CDR1 is SGHDT and CDR2 YYEEEE. The CDR3 sequence is 15 residues long. V gave up 0 bases and J gave up 2 bases; unmatched junction bases: 3.

In DNA, the CDR3 is TGTGCCAGCAGCTTAGAGGGGATTAACACTGAAGCTTTCTTT. It is translated as CASSLEGINTEAFF. The chain recombines TRBV7-9 with TRBJ1-1, with D maybe TRBD1 (5 bases). Germline CDR1 is SEHNR and CDR2 is FQNEAQ (reference sequence). The CDR3 has 14 amino acids. The ends were cut back, 1 base at V and 2 bases at J, with 8 bases in the middle.